This TCR beta chain appears in the sequencing data of a study of early T cells in non-severe SARS-CoV-2 infection. Study at large: The input, bulk RNA from unsorted whole blood, was sequenced, and chains were unpaired. Study-level findings and limits: Database matching using VDJdb favored anti-spike CD8 responses, with private and CD4 specificities left missing.

About this clonotype: Its target is not known.

Individual cDNA molecules received unique molecular identifiers during library preparation. One entry per CDR3 protein results from TCRdb running MiXCR on the 5' RACE reads. The profile shows tens of thousands of distinct CDR3 sequences, 13% of them singletons. The V gene lost 7 bases and the J gene lost 7 bases, with 12 bases spanning the gap. The CDR3 runs 12 residues. Germline values: CDR1 SNHLY, CDR2 FYNNEI. Sequenced sample: whole blood. V is TRBV2 and J is TRBJ2-3; D not resolved. This clonotype was obtained from an adult who was a healthcare worker with PCR-confirmed SARS-CoV-2 infection or an uninfected control (not recorded which). For the CDR3, the DNA is TGTGCCAGCACCATTTCCAGTTATACGCAGTATTTT. It specifies CASTISSYTQYF.